This paragraph reports one T cell receptor (beta chain). This specimen comes from a study of technical replicates of blood from a few donors. TCRdb keeps only in-frame clones here, not all; method: immunoSEQ multiplex PCR. The sample includes some 77,000 clones, around nine tenths seen only once; the top ten take under 0.5%. The germline V and J ends were trimmed by 8 bases and 8 bases, with 12 bases remaining between them. Germline V gene lookup returns CDR1 SNHLY and CDR2 FYNNEI. There are 11 residues in the CDR3. The clonotype was recovered from a human donor in good health. V usage is TRBV2 and J usage is TRBJ1-2; D uncertain. Sequencing was performed on T cells isolated from PBMCs. The CDR3 coding sequence is TGTGCCAGCCGAATTCAGCGAGGCTACACCTTC. Protein product: CASRIQRGYTF.